Included here is one T cell receptor (beta chain) sequence, with context. Its cognate antigen is unknown. This sample is drawn from a study of OX40 agonist ivuxolimab in advanced cancers. Study-wide context: Patients were roughly 83% male with ages roughly 23 to 90, mean about 54.

Patients were ruled out by autoimmune disease history or systemic immunosuppression. Measured with immunoSEQ multiplex PCR; TCRdb has only the in-frame clones, and not every one. Found here are 21,000 or so clones, 87% of them singletons; the top ten hold roughly 25%. General observations from the study: Fewer expanded clones were found on average in CD4+ than in CD8+ T cells. At doses 0.1 to 3.0 mg/kg, CD4+ and CD8+ clones expanded.

The sequencing here drew on CD4+ or CD8+ T cells sorted from blood, taken in a trial of the OX40 agonist ivuxolimab. This receptor was obtained from an adult with an advanced solid tumor such as melanoma, head and neck, liver or kidney cancer.

As DNA, the CDR3 is TGTGCCAGCTCACCGGGAACCCTTCCTGTGGAGCAGTACTTC. As protein: CASSPGTLPVEQYF. The chain employs TRBV18 and TRBJ2-7; D is uncertain. The CDR3 totals 14 residues. V gave up 3 bases and J gave up 7 bases, with 16 bases separating them. Germline V CDR1 and CDR2: KGHSH, LQKENI.